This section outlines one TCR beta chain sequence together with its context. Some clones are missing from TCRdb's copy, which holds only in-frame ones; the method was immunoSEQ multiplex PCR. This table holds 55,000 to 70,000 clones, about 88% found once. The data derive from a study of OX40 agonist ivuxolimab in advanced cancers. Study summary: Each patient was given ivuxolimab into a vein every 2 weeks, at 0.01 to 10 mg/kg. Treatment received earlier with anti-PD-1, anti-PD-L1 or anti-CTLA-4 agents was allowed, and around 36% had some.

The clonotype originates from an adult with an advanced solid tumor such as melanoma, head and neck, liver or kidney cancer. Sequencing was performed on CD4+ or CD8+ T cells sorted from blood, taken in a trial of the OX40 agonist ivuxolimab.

Here the CDR3 reads CSVTRGNEQFF. CDR3 DNA sequence: TGCAGTGTTACTAGGGGGAATGAGCAGTTCTTC. The rearrangement joins TRBV20-1 to TRBJ2-1, with D possibly TRBD1 on 6 matching bases. Between the trimmed V and J ends, which lost 7 bases and 7 bases, there was a span of 11 bases. Germline loops: CDR1 DFQATT, CDR2 SNEGSKA (reference sequence). The CDR3 has 11 residues.